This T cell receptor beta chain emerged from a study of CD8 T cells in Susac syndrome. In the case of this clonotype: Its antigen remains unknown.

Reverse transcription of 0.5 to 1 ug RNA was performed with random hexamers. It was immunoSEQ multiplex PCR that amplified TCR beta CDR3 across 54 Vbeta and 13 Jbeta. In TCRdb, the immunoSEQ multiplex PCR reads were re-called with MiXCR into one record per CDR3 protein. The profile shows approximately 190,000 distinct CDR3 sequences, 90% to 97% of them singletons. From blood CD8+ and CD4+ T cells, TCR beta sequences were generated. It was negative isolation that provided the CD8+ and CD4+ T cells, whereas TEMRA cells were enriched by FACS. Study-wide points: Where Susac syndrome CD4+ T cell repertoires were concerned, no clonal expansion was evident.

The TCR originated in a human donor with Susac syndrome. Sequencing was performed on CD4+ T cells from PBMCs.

CDR3 in amino acids: CSALPLGEEGGQPQHF. CDR3 bases: TGCAGTGCATTGCCTCTCGGGGAGGAAGGCGGACAGCCCCAGCATTTT. This chain uses TRBV20-1 with TRBJ1-5; no definite D call. V lost 6 bases, J lost 7 bases, and 25 bases lay in between. Germline values: CDR1 DFQATT, CDR2 SNEGSKA (reference sequence). This CDR3 has 16 residues.